The entry below describes one T cell receptor beta chain. The record originates from a study of blood T cell repertoires in COVID-19. For the study at large: Acute and convalescent COVID-19 samples came from the United States, Italy and Spain. T cells, B-cell-depleted T cells, or PBMCs supplied cDNA or gDNA.

Seattle patients were enrolled while actively infected and followed longitudinally. The CDR3 has 13 amino acids. V dropped 5 bases and J dropped 7 bases, with 14 bases sitting between them. Germline V lookup: CDR1 MNHEY, CDR2 SMNVEV (reference sequence). Per the study methods: How many nucleated cells were present was estimated from reference gene primer amplification. Profiling relied on immunoSEQ multiplex PCR, and the TCRdb table lists in-frame clones only, not all of them. V and J calls and clone size are those listed in that table; D and trimming were worked out from the DNA. The table has around 210,000 clones, more than 70% seen once.

The sample was peripheral blood. The source is a man aged 50 to 60 with COVID-19, enrolled during active disease. The J gene is TRBJ1-2, the V gene TRBV27, with D possibly TRBD1 on 5 matching bases. DNA of the CDR3: TGTGCCAGCAGTCAGTGGCAGGGAAGTGGCTACACCTTC. Translation: CASSQWQGSGYTF.